The rows below give T cell receptor beta chains drawn from one sample of a study of blood T cell repertoires in COVID-19. Repertoires were generated with immunoSEQ multiplex PCR, while TCRdb's copy carries only in-frame clones and drops some. The repertoire consists of about 280,000 clones, with approximately 90% occurring once and the leading ten covering about 4.6%. Sequencing was done on a sample of peripheral blood. These receptors were taken from a middle-aged man with acute or convalescent COVID-19. Both conserved end residues are part of each CDR3. The order of the fields is J gene, V gene, CDR3 protein.

>TRBJ2-2|TRBV6-5
CASSPRGGNTGELFF
>TRBJ2-2|TRBV10-1
CASSDTGLAGELFF
>TRBJ1-5|TRBV9
CASSPSSQGGGPQHF
>TRBJ2-5|TRBV24-1
CATSDLFMGRETQYF
>TRBJ1-2|TRBV10-3
CAISETGNYGYTF
>TRBJ1-1|TRBV5-4
CASSLGQAPFMNTEAFF
>TRBJ2-1|TRBV18
CASSSWGQGPSSYNEQFF
>TRBJ2-7|TRBV5-1
CASSLGTGFREQYF
>TRBJ1-6|TRBV7-6
CASSLGREPYNSPLHF
>TRBJ2-5|TRBV2
CASSETSWEVTQYF
>TRBJ2-7|TRBV3-1/TRBV3-2
CASSLTGTGLYEQYF
>TRBJ2-1|TRBV25-1
CASSSQRGSSYNEQFF
>TRBJ1-6|TRBV5-5
CASSLTTGTRSPLHF
>TRBJ2-3|TRBV7-6
CASSLPLEGASTDTQYF
>TRBJ2-2|TRBV29-1
CSVAGGPTGELFF
>TRBJ2-2|TRBV9
CASSPGLSTGELFF
>TRBJ2-1|TRBV3-1/TRBV3-2
CASSPTGRQGALSINEQFF
>TRBJ2-5|TRBV19
CASSIMRGETQYF
>TRBJ1-4|TRBV7-6
CASRQTGLEKLFF
>TRBJ2-7|TRBV6-5
CASGKEAGGTYEQYF
>TRBJ1-1|TRBV5-1
CASSLARSNTEAFF
>TRBJ1-2|TRBV5-1
CASSFGGDYGYTF
>TRBJ2-2|TRBV24-1
CATSTQTGNTGELFF
>TRBJ2-1|TRBV15
CATSRPRQGSSYNEQFF
>TRBJ1-3|TRBV7-8
CASSSNSGNTIYF
>TRBJ1-1|TRBV30
CAWSRQGGTEAFF
>TRBJ2-2|TRBV5-1
CASSPTRGGGTGELFF
>TRBJ1-2|TRBV11-2
CASSPSDLRGYGYTF
>TRBJ1-1|TRBV19
CASRLDRGDTEAFF
>TRBJ1-1|TRBV5-6
CASSPDRGRTEAFF
>TRBJ2-6|TRBV19
CASSIGGANVLTF
>TRBJ1-1|TRBV18
CASSPQEAGARTEAFF
>TRBJ1-5|TRBV27
CASSLLGQGNNQPQHF
>TRBJ1-2|TRBV10-2
CASSESEAAAGYGYTF
>TRBJ1-4|TRBV10-2
CASRLGRNNEKLFF
>TRBJ1-2|TRBV27
CASSLPGMDYGYTF
>TRBJ1-6|TRBV5-4
CASSLALGPRSSYNSPLHF
>TRBJ1-2|TRBV7-9
CASSLGQGSSGYTF
>TRBJ1-2|TRBV12-3/TRBV12-4
CASSTGGVPGYTF
>TRBJ1-4|TRBV5-4
CASSPGQGNSEEKLFF
>TRBJ1-2|TRBV2
CASDDSPGSRYTF
>TRBJ1-1|TRBV30
CAWSGRELAFF
>TRBJ2-4|TRBV5-4
CASSPGLLAKNIQYF